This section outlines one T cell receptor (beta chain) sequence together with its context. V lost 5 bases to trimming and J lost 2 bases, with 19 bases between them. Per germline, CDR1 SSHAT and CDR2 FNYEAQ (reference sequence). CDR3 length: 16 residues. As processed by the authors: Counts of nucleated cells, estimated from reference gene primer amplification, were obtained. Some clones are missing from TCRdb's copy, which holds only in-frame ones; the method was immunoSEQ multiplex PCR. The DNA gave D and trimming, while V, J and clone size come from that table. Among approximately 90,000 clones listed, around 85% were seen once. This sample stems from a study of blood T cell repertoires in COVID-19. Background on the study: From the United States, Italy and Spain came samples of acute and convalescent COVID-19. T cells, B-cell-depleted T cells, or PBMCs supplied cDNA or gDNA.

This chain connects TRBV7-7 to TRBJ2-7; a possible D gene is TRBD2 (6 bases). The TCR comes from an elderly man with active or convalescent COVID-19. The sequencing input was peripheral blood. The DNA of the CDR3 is TGTGCCAGCAGCCTGGGCGGGGCAGCACTCACCTACGAGCAGTACTTC. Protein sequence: CASSLGGAALTYEQYF.